The 10 T cell receptor beta chains below come from one sample, sequenced in a study of T cell responses to AZD1222 COVID-19 vaccine. Profiled with immunoSEQ multiplex PCR; TCRdb holds only in-frame clones, not every one. Of 150,000 or so clones in the sample, less than 90% were seen once. Here the sequenced sample was peripheral blood, taken on day 0 of MenACWY control vaccination. The receptors here all came from an adult in good health.

In this sample, this clone turned up once. The chain joins TRBV11-3 to TRBJ2-7, with 7 bases matching TRBD2. The CDR3 loop spans 14 amino acids. Germline V gene lookup returns CDR1 SGHNT and CDR2 YENEEA. Germline trimming cut 4 bases from V and 4 bases from J; bases unmatched to any gene: 7. The CDR3 loop is CASSWSASGYEQYF. The CDR3 DNA is TGTGCCAGCAGCTGGTCGGCTAGCGGTTACGAGCAGTACTTC.

This sequence joins TRBV11-2 and TRBJ1-6, with D uncertain. The CDR3 is made up of 14 amino acids. Trimming took 0 bases from V and 10 from J, leaving 10 bases between them. Per germline, CDR1 SGHAT and CDR2 FQNNGV. This CDR3 is CASSLEPSGSPLHF. CDR3 bases: TGTGCCAGCAGCTTAGAGCCTTCGGGATCACCCCTCCACTTT.

This sequence joins TRBV6-4 and TRBJ2-5; D might be TRBD2 (5 bases). The V gene lost 3 bases and the J gene lost 7 bases, with 15 bases spanning the gap. This CDR3 spans 14 amino acids. Germline CDR1 is MRHNA and CDR2 is SNTAGT. The CDR3 DNA reads TGTGCCAGCAGTGAATCGAGGGCCGTCGGGACCCAGTACTTC. Translated, it gives CASSESRAVGTQYF.

The rearrangement uses TRBV19 and TRBJ1-1; perhaps TRBD1 as D (6 bases). This CDR3 contains 14 residues. Trimming removed 5 bases from V and 5 bases from J, with 15 bases in between. Looked up from germline, CDR1 is LNHDA and CDR2 is SQIVND (reference sequence). CDR3 DNA: TGTGCCAGTAGTCCGGGAGGGGGAGTGACTGAAGCTTTCTTT. Translated: CASSPGGGVTEAFF.

This chain links TRBV19 with TRBJ2-2; the D is unclear. Germline assignment: CDR1 LNHDA and CDR2 SQIVND (reference sequence). V gave up 3 bases and J gave up 5 bases, with 10 bases separating them. This CDR3 spans 14 amino acids. CDR3 region: CASSMSGWTGELFF. CDR3 nucleotide sequence: TGTGCCAGTAGTATGAGTGGGTGGACCGGGGAGCTGTTTTTT.

The V call is TRBV6-2 or TRBV6-3, the J call TRBJ1-1; possible D gene TRBD1, 6 bases. Trimming left V 6 bases short and J 6 bases short, with 14 bases between. Germline CDR1 is MNHEY and CDR2 is SVGEGT. This CDR3 is 13 amino acids long. The CDR3 DNA is TGTGCCAGCAGCTTTCAGGGGTCGGCTGAAGCTTTCTTT. Translated, it gives CASSFQGSAEAFF.

The chain recombines TRBV6-4 with TRBJ2-1, with D uncertain. This CDR3 is built from 12 residues. V lost 8 bases to trimming and J lost 7 bases, with 12 bases between them. Germline V gene lookup returns CDR1 MRHNA and CDR2 SNTAGT. In nucleotides, the CDR3 is TGTGCCAGCCGTACCGGGCTTAATGAGCAGTTCTTC. This encodes CASRTGLNEQFF.

CDR3 sequence: CASSQGAANSYEQYF. Here the CDR3 DNA reads TGTGCCAGCAGCCAAGGGGCGGCCAACTCCTACGAGCAGTACTTC. The chain joins TRBV3-1 (or the pseudogene TRBV3-2) to TRBJ2-7; no clear D. This CDR3 comprises 15 residues. Trimming pared 1 base from V and 0 bases from J, leaving 10 bases between. CDR1 is LGHDT and CDR2 is YNNKEL in the germline V gene (reference sequence).

The chain couples TRBV3-1 (or the pseudogene TRBV3-2) to TRBJ2-3, with 8 positions matching TRBD2. V shed 4 bases, J shed 2 bases, and the junction held 8 bases outside the gene matches. From germline, CDR1 is LGHDT and CDR2 YNNKEL (reference sequence). There are 16 residues in the CDR3. Written as DNA, the CDR3 is TGTGCCAGCAGCCCTTTTGGACTAGCCAACACAGATACGCAGTATTTT. It specifies CASSPFGLANTDTQYF.

The rearrangement uses TRBV6-5 and TRBJ2-3, with 7 positions matching TRBD1. With V trimmed by 2 bases and J by 2 bases, 7 bases remained unmatched. The CDR3 contains 16 residues. Looked up from germline, CDR1 is MNHEY and CDR2 is SVGAGI. This CDR3 reads CASSYRGRGNTDTQYF. The CDR3 region has the DNA TGTGCCAGCAGTTACAGGGGGCGCGGAAACACAGATACGCAGTATTTT.